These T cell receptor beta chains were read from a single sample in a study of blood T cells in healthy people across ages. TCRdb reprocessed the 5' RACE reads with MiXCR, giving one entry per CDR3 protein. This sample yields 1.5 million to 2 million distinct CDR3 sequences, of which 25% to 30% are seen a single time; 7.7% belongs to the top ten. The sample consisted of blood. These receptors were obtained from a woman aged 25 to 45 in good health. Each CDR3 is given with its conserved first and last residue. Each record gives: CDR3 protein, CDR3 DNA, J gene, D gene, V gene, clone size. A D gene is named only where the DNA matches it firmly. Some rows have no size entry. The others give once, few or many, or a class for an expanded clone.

cdr3_aa: CASSLGWAPQETQYF
cdr3_nt: TGTGCCAGCAGCTTAGGATGGGCACCCCAAGAGACCCAGTACTTC
j_call: TRBJ2-5
d_call: -
v_call: TRBV7-6
clone_size: -

cdr3_aa: CSAQPLATHTDTQYF
cdr3_nt: TGCAGTGCTCAACCACTCGCTACCCACACAGATACGCAGTATTTT
j_call: TRBJ2-3
d_call: -
v_call: TRBV20-1
clone_size: few

cdr3_aa: CASSPFRRTEAFF
cdr3_nt: TGTGCCAGCAGCCCATTTAGAAGGACTGAAGCTTTCTTT
j_call: TRBJ1-1
d_call: -
v_call: TRBV11-2
clone_size: few

cdr3_aa: CASSPSRSGGFYEQYF
cdr3_nt: TGTGCCAGCAGCCCAAGTAGAAGCGGGGGGTTCTACGAGCAGTACTTC
j_call: TRBJ2-7
d_call: TRBD2
v_call: TRBV3-1
clone_size: -

cdr3_aa: CASSIWTGAAGELFF
cdr3_nt: TGTGCCAGTAGTATTTGGACAGGGGCAGCCGGGGAGCTGTTTTTT
j_call: TRBJ2-2
d_call: TRBD1
v_call: TRBV19
clone_size: -

cdr3_aa: CGVTGRTNEKLFF
cdr3_nt: TGCGGCGTTACAGGGCGGACTAATGAAAAACTGTTTTTT
j_call: TRBJ1-4
d_call: -
v_call: TRBV29-1
clone_size: -

cdr3_aa: CATSGLQETQYF
cdr3_nt: TGTGCCACCAGTGGTCTGCAAGAGACCCAGTACTTC
j_call: TRBJ2-5
d_call: -
v_call: TRBV24-1
clone_size: few

cdr3_aa: CASSIPGGGFDLTF
cdr3_nt: TGTGCCAGCAGCATCCCCGGGGGGGGCTTTGACCTGACTTTC
j_call: TRBJ2-6
d_call: TRBD2
v_call: TRBV12-3/TRBV12-4
clone_size: few

cdr3_aa: CASSPTGGTEKRFF
cdr3_nt: TGTGCCAGCAGCCCGACAGGGGGAACCGAAAAACGGTTTTTT
j_call: TRBJ1-4
d_call: TRBD1
v_call: TRBV12-3/TRBV12-4
clone_size: -

cdr3_aa: CATSEYDEQFF
cdr3_nt: TGTGCCACCAGTGAATACGATGAGCAGTTCTTC
j_call: TRBJ2-1
d_call: -
v_call: TRBV24-1
clone_size: -

cdr3_aa: CSVIRTSGSYEQYF
cdr3_nt: TGCAGCGTTATACGGACTAGCGGCTCCTACGAGCAGTACTTC
j_call: TRBJ2-7
d_call: TRBD2
v_call: TRBV29-1
clone_size: once

cdr3_aa: CASSLNAGGAYEQYF
cdr3_nt: TGTGCCAGCAGCTTAAATGCGGGAGGGGCCTACGAGCAGTACTTC
j_call: TRBJ2-7
d_call: TRBD2
v_call: TRBV7-2
clone_size: few

cdr3_aa: CASSSPSGGVSTDTEYF
cdr3_nt: TGTGCCAGCAGTTCCCCTAGCGGCGGGGTGAGCACAGATACGGAATATTTT
j_call: TRBJ2-3
d_call: TRBD2
v_call: TRBV12-3/TRBV12-4
clone_size: -

cdr3_aa: CASRLDRVNTEAFF
cdr3_nt: TGCGCCAGCAGACTGGACAGGGTTAACACTGAAGCTTTCTTT
j_call: TRBJ1-1
d_call: TRBD1
v_call: TRBV5-1
clone_size: few

cdr3_aa: CTSSPLQTGVNTEAFF
cdr3_nt: TGCACCAGCAGCCCCTTACAGACAGGGGTGAACACTGAAGCTTTCTTT
j_call: TRBJ1-1
d_call: TRBD1
v_call: TRBV4-1
clone_size: -

cdr3_aa: CASSIRAEYGYTF
cdr3_nt: TGTGCCAGCAGCATCCGGGCCGAATATGGCTACACCTTC
j_call: TRBJ1-2
d_call: -
v_call: TRBV12-3/TRBV12-4
clone_size: many

cdr3_aa: CATPRASESSYEQYF
cdr3_nt: TGTGCCACCCCTCGTGCCTCGGAAAGCTCCTACGAGCAGTACTTC
j_call: TRBJ2-7
d_call: -
v_call: TRBV3-1
clone_size: -

cdr3_aa: CASSHRQGPDTQYF
cdr3_nt: TGCGCCAGCAGCCACCGACAGGGGCCAGATACGCAGTATTTT
j_call: TRBJ2-3
d_call: TRBD1
v_call: TRBV5-1
clone_size: few

cdr3_aa: CASSGEGHEQFF
cdr3_nt: TGTGCCAGCAGCGGTGAGGGCCATGAGCAGTTCTTC
j_call: TRBJ2-1
d_call: -
v_call: TRBV5-5
clone_size: -

cdr3_aa: CASTLGSGNTIYF
cdr3_nt: TGCGCCAGCACTTTGGGGTCTGGAAACACCATATATTTT
j_call: TRBJ1-3
d_call: -
v_call: TRBV5-1
clone_size: -

cdr3_aa: CASSSEAGGVDTQYF
cdr3_nt: TGCGCCAGCAGCTCGGAAGCGGGAGGGGTAGATACGCAGTATTTT
j_call: TRBJ2-3
d_call: TRBD2
v_call: TRBV5-1
clone_size: -

cdr3_aa: CASSPPSAGVYEQYF
cdr3_nt: TGTGCCAGCTCACCACCGTCGGCAGGGGTGTACGAGCAGTACTTC
j_call: TRBJ2-7
d_call: -
v_call: TRBV18
clone_size: few

cdr3_aa: CASGGGDLNTEAFF
cdr3_nt: TGTGCCAGCGGGGGGGGGGATCTGAACACTGAAGCTTTCTTT
j_call: TRBJ1-1
d_call: -
v_call: TRBV9
clone_size: -

cdr3_aa: CASTPVGSYEQYF
cdr3_nt: TGTGCCAGCACTCCGGTGGGGTCGTACGAGCAGTACTTC
j_call: TRBJ2-7
d_call: -
v_call: TRBV5-6
clone_size: few